This T cell receptor beta chain appears in the sequencing data of a study of blood T cell repertoires in COVID-19. Data came from immunoSEQ multiplex PCR; TCRdb stores just in-frame clones and leaves some out. Of 130,000 to 150,000 clones in the sample, roughly 84% are singletons; the top ten hold 5.5%. The specimen sequenced was PBMCs or T cells enriched from blood (not recorded which). The clonotype was recovered from a man aged 35 to 55 with acute COVID-19.

Here the CDR3 reads CASSQRSRGLDTEAFF. CDR3 DNA: TGTGCCAGCAGCCAACGATCCAGGGGGCTCGACACTGAAGCTTTCTTT. This chain connects TRBV3-1 (or the pseudogene TRBV3-2) to TRBJ1-1, with TRBD1 identical over 8 bases. Germline assignment: CDR1 LGHDT and CDR2 YNNKEL (reference sequence). The CDR3 sequence is 16 residues long. Unmatched junction bases numbered 8, after V lost 2 bases and J lost 3 bases.